A selection of T cell receptor beta chains follows, all from one sample in a study of T cells in Graves' hyperthyroidism and ophthalmopathy. TCRdb independently ran MiXCR on the multiplex PCR reads; one entry per CDR3 protein. The repertoire holds roughly 510,000 distinct CDR3 sequences, with around 20% as singletons. Sequencing was performed on blood. The receptors shown here come from a young man with Graves' hyperthyroidism. CDR3s include the opening cysteine and the closing phenylalanine or tryptophan. The order of the fields is D gene, clone size, CDR3 length, J gene, V gene, CDR3 DNA, CDR3 protein. The D gene is left open where the match is weak. For some rows the clone size is stated as once, few or many, or as a class when expanded; others skip it.

.,few,12,TRBJ1-1,TRBV4-1,TGCGCCAACTCGTGGGGCGGCGCTGAAGCTTTCTTT,CANSWGGAEAFF
TRBD1,many,14,TRBJ2-2,TRBV6-1,TGTGCCAGCAGGGCCGGGACAGAGTCCGGGGAGCTGTTTTTT,CASRAGTESGELFF
.,many,13,TRBJ2-5,TRBV6-2/TRBV6-3,TGTGCCAGCAGACTGACCCGAAGAGAGACCCAGTACTTC,CASRLTRRETQYF
TRBD1,many,15,TRBJ2-7,TRBV20-1,TGCAGTGCTAGCGTGGGTCAGGGACAGGGTAGGGAGCAGTACTTC,CSASVGQGQGREQYF
.,many,12,TRBJ2-7,TRBV12-3/TRBV12-4,TGTGCCAGCAGTAGTCTGGGCAACGAGCAGTACTTC,CASSSLGNEQYF
.,few,15,TRBJ1-6,TRBV7-2,TGTGCCAGCAGCGCCAGGGACGGAGGTTTCGCACCCCTCCACTTT,CASSARDGGFAPLHF
TRBD2,few,15,TRBJ2-3,TRBV6-1,TGTGCCAGCAGTCAGGAGCGGGGGGGAACAGATACGCAGTATTTT,CASSQERGGTDTQYF
.,many,15,TRBJ1-2,TRBV6-1,TGTGCCAGCAGTGAGCGACACTTCCCTAACTATGGCTACACCTTC,CASSERHFPNYGYTF
TRBD1,few,18,TRBJ1-1,TRBV4-1,TGCGCCAGCAGCCAAGGCGTCCAGGGGGCCCGTATGAACACTGAAGCTTTCTTT,CASSQGVQGARMNTEAFF
.,many,15,TRBJ1-1,TRBV11-2,TGTGCCAGCAGCCAATATCCGGGACCGCCCAATGAAGCTTTCTTT,CASSQYPGPPNEAFF
TRBD2,.,12,TRBJ2-7,TRBV2,TGTGCCACCGCCGGGAGGGCGGGGGAGCAGTACTTC,CATAGRAGEQYF
.,.,11,TRBJ2-7,TRBV20-1,TGCAATGCTATAAACCTATACGAGCAGTACTTC,CNAINLYEQYF
.,many,13,TRBJ1-1,TRBV19,TGTGCCAGTAGTATAGTCGGGGGAACTGAAGCTTTCTTT,CASSIVGGTEAFF